The 20 T cell receptor beta chains reported below all come from one sample, sequenced in a study of cytomegalovirus exposure and HLA in healthy donors. Sequencing used immunoSEQ multiplex PCR; TCRdb keeps in-frame clones, though not all of them. Here the sample spans some 140,000 clones, about 90% being singletons. The sequenced sample consisted of PBMCs. The receptors originated from a man younger than 30 in good health and CMV-seronegative.

V is TRBV6-6 and J is TRBJ1-2, with a possible D match to TRBD1 (5 bases). The germline V gene encodes CDR1 MNHNY and CDR2 SVGAGI (reference sequence). The CDR3 runs to 14 residues. V dropped 6 bases and J dropped 1 base, with 12 bases sitting between them. CDR3 region: CASSPGHINYGYTF. The CDR3 DNA reads as TGTGCCAGCAGCCCCGGACACATTAACTATGGCTACACCTTC.

The chain links TRBV11-2 to TRBJ2-1, with D perhaps TRBD2 (6 bases). Germline V CDR1 and CDR2: SGHAT, FQNNGV. This CDR3 spans 19 amino acids. V lost 1 base and J lost 2, with 21 bases in between. CDR3 protein: CASSLVVGRRRGTYNEQFF. DNA of the CDR3: TGTGCCAGCAGCTTAGTGGTAGGGAGACGGCGGGGAACCTACAATGAGCAGTTCTTC.

The CDR3 nucleotides read TGTGCCAGCAGCGGAGGGACTAGCGACTACACAGATACGCAGTATTTT. It specifies CASSGGTSDYTDTQYF. The chain couples TRBV7-6 to TRBJ2-3, with 10 bases aligning to TRBD2. CDR1 is SGHVS, CDR2 FNYEAQ, per germline. J was trimmed by 2 bases and V by 5 bases; bases with no gene match: 7. This CDR3 spans 16 amino acids.

V is TRBV7-6 and J is TRBJ1-2; D not resolved. From germline, CDR1 is SGHVS and CDR2 FNYEAQ. The length of the CDR3 is 13 residues. V gave up 4 bases and J gave up 3 bases, with 9 bases separating them. The CDR3 DNA follows: TGTGCCAGCAGCTCGCCAGGCCACTATGGCTACACCTTC. Its translation is CASSSPGHYGYTF.

The V call is TRBV7-9, the J call TRBJ1-1; D is unresolved. Trimming cost V 10 bases and J 0 bases, with 21 bases left between them. The CDR3 is made up of 16 amino acids. Germline assignment: CDR1 SEHNR and CDR2 FQNEAQ (reference sequence). As DNA, the CDR3 is TGTGCCATTCCAAGCACCTTAGGGAGCATGAACACTGAAGCTTTCTTT. Translating it yields CAIPSTLGSMNTEAFF.

The chain has TRBV6-5 and TRBJ2-7; D not certain. CDR3 length: 12 residues. V lost 2 bases and J lost 7, with 9 bases in between. Germline CDR1 reads MNHEY; CDR2 reads SVGAGI. This CDR3 reads CASSYARGEQYF. CDR3 bases: TGTGCCAGCAGTTACGCCCGCGGAGAGCAGTACTTC.

V and J are TRBV27 and TRBJ2-5; D might be TRBD2 (5 bases). The germline V gene has CDR1 MNHEY and CDR2 SMNVEV (reference sequence). The CDR3 is 13 residues long. V dropped 6 bases and J dropped 5 bases, with 13 bases sitting between them. The CDR3 is CASRGAIGETQYF. CDR3 nucleotides: TGTGCCAGCAGGGGAGCGATAGGCGAGACCCAGTACTTC.

This chain connects TRBV7-9 to TRBJ1-2; D may be TRBD1 (5 bases). Germline values: CDR1 SEHNR, CDR2 FQNEAQ (reference sequence). The CDR3 length is 12 residues. The ends were cut back, 4 bases at V and 8 bases at J, with 11 bases in the middle. The CDR3 nucleotides are TGTGCCAGCAGCTGGCGGGGCGAAGGCTACACCTTC. Translating gives CASSWRGEGYTF.

This clone has only a few counts. The same CDR3 can be traced to other DNA sequences in this sample. The genes are TRBV27 and TRBJ1-5; D ambiguous. The germline V gene encodes CDR1 MNHEY and CDR2 SMNVEV (reference sequence). This CDR3 comprises 13 residues. Trimming shortened V by 3 bases and J by 0 bases, and 3 bases separated the two germline ends. CDR3 bases: TGTGCCAGCAGTTTCTATAGCAATCAGCCCCAGCATTTT. It is translated as CASSFYSNQPQHF.

The chain uses TRBV6-1 and TRBJ2-1; D is perhaps TRBD2 (7 bases). The germline V gene has CDR1 MNHNS and CDR2 SASEGT. V shed 4 bases and J shed 8 bases, with 18 bases lying between them. CDR3 length: 15 amino acids. The CDR3 protein is CASSGGGKVLDEQFF. The CDR3 DNA is TGTGCCAGCAGTGGGGGGGGCAAAGTACTCGATGAGCAGTTCTTC.

The chain combines TRBV2 with TRBJ2-6; 9 nucleotides match TRBD1. The V gene end was trimmed by 9 bases and the J gene end by 4 bases; junction bases not matched to a gene: 7. Germline V gene data show CDR1 as SNHLY and CDR2 as FYNNEI. The CDR3 sequence is 15 residues long. Here the CDR3 reads CASRTGAWGANVLTF. DNA of the CDR3: TGTGCCAGTCGGACAGGGGCGTGGGGGGCCAACGTCCTGACTTTC.

J is TRBJ2-3 and V is TRBV5-6; D possibly corresponds to TRBD1 (6 bases). CDR3 size: 14 residues. The germline V gene encodes CDR1 SGHDT and CDR2 YYEEEE. V gave up 7 bases and J gave up 2 bases, with 14 bases separating them. CDR3 nucleotide sequence: TGTGCCAGCGCCGGGACATTCTACACAGATACGCAGTATTTT. Translated: CASAGTFYTDTQYF. The variable domain in full, with the rest retrieved from reference TRBV5-6 and TRBJ2-3, is DAGVTQSPTHLIKTRGQQVTLRCSPKSGHDTVSWYQQALGQGPQFIFQYYEEEERQRGNFPDRFSGHQFPNYSSELNVNALLLGDSALYLCASAGTFYTDTQYFGPGTRLTVL.

V and J are TRBV5-1 and TRBJ1-3, with D unresolved. CDR3 size: 15 residues. Trimming left V 0 bases short and J 6 bases short, with 13 bases between. Per germline, CDR1 SGHRS and CDR2 YFSETQ. The CDR3 coding sequence is TGCGCCAGCAGCTTGGATAACGGACTGGAAAACACCATATATTTT. Translating it yields CASSLDNGLENTIYF.

The sample holds one count of this clone. The chain is built from TRBV11-2 and TRBJ1-1; D might be TRBD1 (6 bases). This CDR3 is 16 amino acids long. V shed 4 bases and J shed 3 bases, with 18 bases lying between them. Germline loops: CDR1 SGHAT, CDR2 FQNNGV. In DNA, the CDR3 is TGTGCCAGCAGCTCTCAGGCCCCCGGGACATACACTGAAGCTTTCTTT. It translates to CASSSQAPGTYTEAFF. The complete variable domain, with remaining parts taken from reference TRBV11-2 and TRBJ1-1, reads EAGVAQSPRYKIIEKRQSVAFWCNPISGHATLYWYQQILGQGPKLLIQFQNNGVVDDSQLPKDRFSAERLKGVDSTLKIQPAKLEDSAVYLCASSSQAPGTYTEAFFGQGTRLTVV.

This chain links TRBV6-4 with TRBJ1-5; 10 bases match TRBD1. The CDR3 sequence is 15 residues long. J gave up 6 bases and V 2 bases, and 4 bases lay outside the gene matches. Germline assignment: CDR1 MRHNA and CDR2 SNTAGT. The CDR3 DNA sequence: TGTGCCAGCAGTGACCGGGACAGGGGACGTCAGCCCCAGCATTTT. Its protein product is CASSDRDRGRQPQHF.

The chain combines TRBV7-9 with TRBJ1-1; D call uncertain. Trimming took 2 bases from V and 4 from J, leaving 5 bases between them. Germline-derived CDR1 and CDR2 are SEHNR and FQNEAQ (reference sequence). The CDR3 is made up of 12 amino acids. The CDR3 protein is CASSLQITEAFF. CDR3 bases: TGTGCCAGCAGCTTACAGATCACTGAAGCTTTCTTT.

The chain carries TRBV4-3 and TRBJ2-1; 8 nucleotides match TRBD2. Germline V lookup: CDR1 LGHNA, CDR2 YSLEER. The CDR3 loop spans 15 amino acids. Germline trimming cut 4 bases from V and 4 bases from J; bases unmatched to any gene: 6. The CDR3 region has the DNA TGCGCCAGCAGCCCCACCGGGACTAGATACAATGAGCAGTTCTTC. Encoded protein: CASSPTGTRYNEQFF.

The chain is built from TRBV2 and TRBJ1-6; weak D call: TRBD1 (5 bases). V lost 5 bases, J lost 7 bases, and 15 bases lay in between. Germline V gene data show CDR1 as SNHLY and CDR2 as FYNNEI. The CDR3 covers 15 residues. Here the CDR3 reads CASSPNRPGNSPLHF. Here the CDR3 DNA reads TGTGCCAGCAGTCCAAACAGGCCCGGGAATTCACCCCTCCACTTT. The variable domain in full, with the rest retrieved from reference TRBV2 and TRBJ1-6, is EPEVTQTPSHQVTQMGQEVILRCVPISNHLYFYWYRQILGQKVEFLVSFYNNEISEKSEIFDDQFSVERPDGSNFTLKIRSTKLEDSAMYFCASSPNRPGNSPLHFGNGTRLTVT.

This sequence joins TRBV27 and TRBJ2-7, with 8 bases identical to TRBD1. CDR1 MNHEY and CDR2 SMNVEV come from the germline V gene (reference sequence). Germline trimming cut 6 bases from V and 2 bases from J; bases unmatched to any gene: 3. The CDR3 has 13 residues. CDR3 DNA sequence: TGTGCCAGCAGGCCGGGACAGGCCTACGAGCAGTACTTC. Translation gives CASRPGQAYEQYF.

The CDR3 is CASSLTGGETQYF. The CDR3 DNA reads TGTGCCAGCAGCCTCACAGGGGGAGAGACCCAGTACTTC. The J gene is TRBJ2-5, the V gene TRBV27, with 8 bases identical to TRBD1. Per germline, CDR1 MNHEY and CDR2 SMNVEV (reference sequence). V shed 6 bases, J shed 4 bases, and the junction held 4 bases outside the gene matches. The CDR3 contains 13 residues.